This is a list of T cell receptor beta chains from one sample in a study of spatial heterogeneity in lung cancer. Each CDR3 protein gets one entry after TCRdb re-called the 5' RACE reads with MiXCR. The sample has about 95,000 distinct CDR3 sequences; 7% to 9% are singletons. Source: PBMCs, taken at surgery. The receptor set was obtained from a male donor with early-stage non-small cell lung cancer. Each CDR3 is given with its conserved first and last residue. A D gene is named only where the DNA matches it firmly. The size field is filled for only some rows; it gives once, few, many or a size class.

j_call clone_size d_call v_call cdr3_aa cdr3_nt
TRBJ1-1 many - TRBV3-1 CASSLPGFATEAFF TGTGCCAGCAGCCTACCGGGTTTCGCCACTGAAGCTTTCTTT
TRBJ1-1 many TRBD1 TRBV28 CASSSGQGSMAFF TGTGCCAGCAGTTCCGGACAGGGGAGTATGGCTTTCTTT
TRBJ1-1 few - TRBV18 CASSRVKDKAEAFF TGTGCCAGCTCACGGGTTAAGGACAAGGCTGAAGCTTTCTTT
TRBJ2-5 many TRBD2 TRBV7-9 CASSIAGVQETQYF TGTGCCAGCAGTATAGCGGGGGTCCAAGAGACCCAGTACTTC
TRBJ2-5 many - TRBV6-6 CASSPQGVETQYF TGTGCCAGCAGCCCCCAAGGGGTAGAGACCCAGTACTTC
TRBJ2-3 many - TRBV6-6 CASSYDGGSGTDTQYF TGTGCCAGCAGTTATGACGGGGGCTCCGGCACAGATACGCAGTATTTT
TRBJ2-7 many - TRBV28 CASSLTGYEQYF TGTGCCAGCAGTTTAACAGGGTACGAGCAGTACTTC
TRBJ1-5 - TRBD1 TRBV15 CATSSKTGAVNQPQHF TGTGCCACCAGCAGCAAGACAGGGGCAGTCAATCAGCCCCAGCATTTT
TRBJ1-4 - - TRBV7-2 CASSFGSEKLFF TGTGCCAGCAGCTTCGGCAGTGAAAAACTGTTTTTT
TRBJ2-3 many - TRBV2 CASSDAGASTDTQYF TGTGCCAGCAGTGATGCGGGGGCCAGCACAGATACGCAGTATTTT
TRBJ1-5 many - TRBV29-1 CSAKFGTGVDQPQHF TGCAGCGCTAAATTTGGGACCGGTGTTGATCAGCCCCAGCATTTT
TRBJ2-7 few TRBD1 TRBV10-3 CAISESEGGRLYEQYF TGTGCCATCAGTGAGTCGGAAGGGGGCCGTCTCTACGAGCAGTACTTC
TRBJ2-7 many - TRBV28 CASSLSQGYEQYF TGTGCCAGCAGTTTATCACAGGGCTACGAGCAGTACTTC
TRBJ2-2 many - TRBV20-1 CSLSRGAGELFF TGCAGTCTTAGTCGAGGGGCCGGGGAGCTGTTTTTT
TRBJ1-4 - - TRBV7-9 CALGKAGEEKLFF TGTGCCTTAGGAAAGGCAGGGGAAGAAAAACTGTTTTTT
TRBJ2-3 many - TRBV7-9 CASSLVGIMQYF TGTGCCAGCAGCTTAGTGGGGATTATGCAGTATTTT
TRBJ2-7 many - TRBV7-2 CASSLLAEYYEQYF TGTGCCAGCAGCCTCCTGGCGGAATACTACGAGCAGTACTTC
TRBJ1-2 few TRBD1 TRBV29-1 CSAQTGSNGYTF TGCAGCGCTCAGACAGGGTCCAATGGCTACACCTTC
TRBJ2-3 - TRBD1 TRBV11-2 CASSLGPTGALTDTQYF TGTGCCAGCAGCTTAGGTCCGACAGGGGCACTCACAGATACGCAGTATTTT
TRBJ2-6 - - TRBV5-1 CASSLDTGANVLTF TGCGCCAGCAGCTTGGATACAGGGGCCAACGTCCTGACTTTC
TRBJ1-1 once - TRBV20-1 CSANGGTIGNTEAFF TGCAGTGCTAATGGGGGCACTATCGGGAACACTGAAGCTTTCTTT
TRBJ2-5 - - TRBV5-5 CASGFRLGSPETQYF TGTGCCAGCGGATTTCGACTGGGCTCGCCGGAGACCCAGTACTTC
TRBJ2-1 few - TRBV29-1 CSAVPSVSSYNEQFF TGCAGCGCCGTCCCCAGCGTTTCCTCCTACAATGAGCAGTTCTTC
TRBJ2-1 many TRBD1 TRBV4-3 CASSQGTGFDEQFF TGCGCCAGCAGCCAAGGGACAGGGTTCGATGAGCAGTTCTTC
TRBJ2-5 many - TRBV5-1 CASKIGTPVETQYF TGCGCCAGCAAAATCGGGACTCCTGTAGAGACCCAGTACTTC
TRBJ2-4 many TRBD2 TRBV12-3/TRBV12-4 CASSSRGGRNIQYF TGTGCCAGCAGTTCCCGGGGGGGCAGAAACATTCAGTACTTC
TRBJ2-3 few TRBD1 TRBV12-3/TRBV12-4 CASSLDRGRGTQYF TGTGCCAGCAGTTTGGACAGGGGAAGGGGTACGCAGTATTTT
TRBJ2-1 - - TRBV5-6 CASSLWGLGNEQFF TGTGCCAGCAGCCTGTGGGGGCTCGGCAATGAGCAGTTCTTC
TRBJ2-1 many - TRBV18 CASSPGLRALGYNEQFF TGTGCCAGCTCACCTGGTTTAAGGGCGTTAGGCTACAATGAGCAGTTCTTC
TRBJ2-5 - TRBD2 TRBV11-2 CASSAGLAGGQETQYF TGTGCCAGCAGCGCCGGACTAGCGGGAGGCCAAGAGACCCAGTACTTC
TRBJ2-7 - - TRBV4-3 CASSQEAGALLYEQYF TGCGCCAGCAGCCAAGAGGCGGGGGCCTTACTCTACGAGCAGTACTTC
TRBJ2-3 - - TRBV20-1 CSASPPGLKADTQYF TGCAGTGCTAGCCCTCCCGGGCTCAAGGCAGATACGCAGTATTTT
TRBJ1-1 many - TRBV29-1 CSVTGFGTEAFF TGCAGCGTAACAGGGTTTGGCACTGAAGCTTTCTTT
TRBJ1-1 - TRBD1 TRBV28 CASSSIRTGGNTEAFF TGTGCCAGCAGTTCAATCCGGACAGGGGGGAACACTGAAGCTTTCTTT
TRBJ2-1 - TRBD2 TRBV4-3 CASSPDLSGGGASYNEQFF TGCGCCAGCAGCCCAGACCTTTCGGGCGGGGGGGCCTCCTACAATGAGCAGTTCTTC
TRBJ2-3 few TRBD2 TRBV7-2 CASSRDYNSPDTQYF TGTGCCAGCAGCCGGGACTACAACTCGCCAGATACGCAGTATTTT
TRBJ2-2 - TRBD2 TRBV9 CASSPGTSDVGELFF TGTGCCAGCAGCCCCGGGACTAGCGATGTCGGGGAGCTGTTTTTT
TRBJ2-5 many - TRBV7-2 CASSLVSGTLQETQYF TGTGCCAGCAGCTTAGTATCGGGGACACTCCAAGAGACCCAGTACTTC
TRBJ2-7 - - TRBV27 CASTRSAGLLYEQYF TGTGCCAGCACCCGGAGCGCGGGCCTACTCTACGAGCAGTACTTC
TRBJ2-1 - - TRBV7-2 CASSPNTGNEQFF TGTGCCAGCAGCCCCAATACGGGCAATGAGCAGTTCTTC
TRBJ1-4 few - TRBV5-1 CASREGRGKLFF TGCGCCAGCAGAGAGGGACGTGGAAAACTGTTTTTT
TRBJ2-5 few TRBD2 TRBV24-1 CATSDPTSAGETQYF TGTGCCACCAGTGACCCGACTAGCGCCGGTGAGACCCAGTACTTC
TRBJ1-1 few - TRBV29-1 CSVEGGTGSAFF TGCAGCGTTGAGGGTGGGACGGGCTCAGCTTTCTTT
TRBJ2-7 few TRBD1 TRBV7-3 CASSNPGGEQYF TGTGCCAGCAGTAATCCAGGGGGCGAGCAGTACTTC
TRBJ2-5 few - TRBV24-1 CATSDLQGSGETQYF TGTGCCACCAGTGACCTTCAGGGGTCTGGGGAGACCCAGTACTTC
TRBJ1-1 few - TRBV5-1 CASSVGTPNTEAFF TGCGCCAGCAGCGTCGGGACACCCAACACTGAAGCTTTCTTT
TRBJ2-2 many TRBD2 TRBV2 CASGGLAGSGELFF TGTGCCAGCGGGGGACTAGCGGGGTCCGGGGAGCTGTTTTTT
TRBJ2-5 - - TRBV4-3 CASSQDTTYGTQYF TGCGCCAGCAGCCAAGACACCACCTATGGGACCCAGTACTTC
TRBJ2-7 - - TRBV12-3/TRBV12-4 CASSSIRQGTYEQYF TGTGCCAGCAGTTCCATCCGGCAGGGGACCTACGAGCAGTACTTC
TRBJ1-1 many TRBD1 TRBV29-1 CSVALWDRGSAFF TGCAGCGTCGCTTTGTGGGACAGGGGGAGTGCTTTCTTT
TRBJ2-7 few - TRBV28 CASSLSAYEQYF TGTGCCAGCAGTTTAAGCGCCTACGAGCAGTACTTC